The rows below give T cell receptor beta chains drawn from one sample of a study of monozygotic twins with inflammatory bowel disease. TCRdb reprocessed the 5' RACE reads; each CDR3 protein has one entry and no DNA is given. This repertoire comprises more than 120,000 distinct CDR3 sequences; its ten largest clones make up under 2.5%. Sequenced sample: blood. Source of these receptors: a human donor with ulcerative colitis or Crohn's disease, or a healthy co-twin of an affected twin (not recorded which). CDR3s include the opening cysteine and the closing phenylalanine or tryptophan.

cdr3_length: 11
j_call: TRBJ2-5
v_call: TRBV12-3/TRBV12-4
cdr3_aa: CASKQKETQYF

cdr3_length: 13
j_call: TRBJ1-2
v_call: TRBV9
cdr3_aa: CASSVVGNYGYTF

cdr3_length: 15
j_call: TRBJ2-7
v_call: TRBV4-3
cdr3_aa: CASSQEGRGHYEQYF

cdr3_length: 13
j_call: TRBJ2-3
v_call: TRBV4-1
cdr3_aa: CASSQDGEDTQYF

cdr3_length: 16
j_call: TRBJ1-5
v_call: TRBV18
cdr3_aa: CASSPLGTYSNQPQHF

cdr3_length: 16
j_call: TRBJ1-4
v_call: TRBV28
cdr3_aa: CASSSPPGQANEKLFF

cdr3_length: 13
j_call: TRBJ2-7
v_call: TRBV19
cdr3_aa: CASSWLADYEQYF

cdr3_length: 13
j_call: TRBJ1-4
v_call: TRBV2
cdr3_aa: CASSPNKNEKLFF

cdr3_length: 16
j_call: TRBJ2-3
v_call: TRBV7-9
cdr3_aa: CASSLTSGGDGDTQYF

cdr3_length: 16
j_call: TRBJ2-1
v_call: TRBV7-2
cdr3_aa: CASSLSGGSSYNEQFF

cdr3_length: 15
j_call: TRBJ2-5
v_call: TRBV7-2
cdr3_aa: CASSLARTREETQYF

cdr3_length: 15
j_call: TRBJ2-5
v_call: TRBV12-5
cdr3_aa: CASGRGQSSIETQYF

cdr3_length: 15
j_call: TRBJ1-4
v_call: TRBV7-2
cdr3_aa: CASSQGRRGIEKLFF

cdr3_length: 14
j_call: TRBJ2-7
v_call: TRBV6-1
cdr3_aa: CASREAGGTYEQYF

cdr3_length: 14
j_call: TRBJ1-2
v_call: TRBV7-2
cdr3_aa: CASSLYDRGKGYTF

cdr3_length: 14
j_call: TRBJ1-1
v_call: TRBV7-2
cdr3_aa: CASSLQTRNTEAFF

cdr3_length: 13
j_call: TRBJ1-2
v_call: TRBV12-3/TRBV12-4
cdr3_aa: CASRDNRNYGYTF

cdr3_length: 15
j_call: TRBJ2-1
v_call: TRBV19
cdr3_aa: CASSQLAGLYNEQFF

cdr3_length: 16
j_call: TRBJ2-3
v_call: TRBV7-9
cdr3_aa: CASSSRESKNFNTQYF

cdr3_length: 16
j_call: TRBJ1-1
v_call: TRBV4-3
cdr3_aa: CASSQLPTGENTEAFF